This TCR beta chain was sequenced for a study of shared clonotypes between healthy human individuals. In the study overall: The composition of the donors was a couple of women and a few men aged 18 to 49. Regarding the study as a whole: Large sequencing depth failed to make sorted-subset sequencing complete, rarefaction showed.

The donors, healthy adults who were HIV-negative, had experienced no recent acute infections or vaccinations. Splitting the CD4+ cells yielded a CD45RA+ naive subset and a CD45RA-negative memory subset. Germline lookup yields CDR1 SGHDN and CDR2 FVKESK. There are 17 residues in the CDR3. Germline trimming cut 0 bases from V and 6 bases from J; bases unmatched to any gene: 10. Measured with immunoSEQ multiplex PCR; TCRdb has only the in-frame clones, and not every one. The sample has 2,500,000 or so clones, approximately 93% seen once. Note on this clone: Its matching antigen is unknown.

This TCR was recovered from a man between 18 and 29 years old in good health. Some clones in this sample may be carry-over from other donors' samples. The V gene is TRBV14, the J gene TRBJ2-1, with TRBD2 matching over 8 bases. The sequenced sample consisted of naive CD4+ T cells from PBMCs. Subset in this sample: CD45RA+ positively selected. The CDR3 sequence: CASSQDWAGRASNEQFF. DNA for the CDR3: TGTGCCAGCAGCCAAGATTGGGCCGGGAGGGCCTCCAATGAGCAGTTCTTC.